This T cell receptor beta chain was sequenced for a study of cytomegalovirus exposure and HLA in healthy donors. Study results and caveats: Indistinguishability led to the exclusion of some V segments, TRBV6-2 and TRBV6-3 included. Likely technical artifact: a cluster of highly shared sequence variants. In most subjects, TCR beta sequences reportedly gave accurate predictions of HLA-A and HLA-B alleles.

Participants comprised healthy donors of bone marrow. Points on this clone: Its antigen remains unidentified.

This CDR3 contains 15 residues. Between the trimmed V and J ends, which lost 1 base and 0 bases, there was a span of 10 bases. Germline CDR1 is SGHRS and CDR2 is YFSETQ. A multiplex PCR was run with 60 Vbeta primers and 13 Jbeta primers. Using immunoSEQ multiplex PCR, the repertoire was profiled, and TCRdb retains in-frame clones only, with some absent. The sample yields tens of thousands of clones, roughly two thirds seen once. The rearrangement joins TRBV5-1 to TRBJ2-5, with D perhaps TRBD2 (6 bases). The specimen sequenced was PBMCs. The TCR sequence derives from a woman aged 45-65 years in good health and CMV-seropositive. The CDR3 nucleotides read TGCGCCAGCAGCTTGTCCCTAGCGTACCAAGAGACCCAGTACTTC. Residues: CASSLSLAYQETQYF.